This T cell receptor beta chain was profiled in a study of T cell responses to AZD1222 COVID-19 vaccine. TCRdb keeps only in-frame clones here, not all; method: immunoSEQ multiplex PCR. The table has about 100,000 clones, about 89% seen once. Study conclusions and caveats: Breadth and depth of Spike-specific TCRs rose after two AZD1222 doses. Within unmutated variant regions lay the reported targets of nearly half of spike-specific TCRs. The donor cohort was predominantly white British with a female majority, and clonal diversity may have been underestimated. None of the repertoires were sampled until the peak T cell response had passed.

The V gene lost 2 bases and the J gene lost 1 base, with 11 bases spanning the gap. The CDR3 length is 15 residues. Germline CDR1 SGHVS, CDR2 FQNEAQ. About this clone: The antigen is not known.

The material was peripheral blood, obtained 28 days after the second AZD1222 dose. This TCR came from an adult who received the AZD1222 COVID-19 vaccine. The chain has TRBV7-8 and TRBJ1-1, with D perhaps TRBD1 (5 bases). CDR3 nucleotide sequence: TGTGCCAGCAGCTTAACAAGGGGACCGAACACTGAAGCTTTCTTT. Amino acids: CASSLTRGPNTEAFF.